This TCR beta chain was documented in a study of cytomegalovirus exposure and HLA in healthy donors. Study-wide results and caveats: Differences between HLA loci emerged in a later analysis of TCR association rates, with DRB1 most and HLA-C fewest. Cytomegalovirus status was reportedly diagnosed by the classifier with high sensitivity and specificity.

Vbeta (60) and Jbeta (13) primers were used in the PCR. Sequencing was performed with immunoSEQ multiplex PCR; in TCRdb, only in-frame clones are kept and a portion is missing. The repertoire holds 150,000 to 200,000 clones, 85% seen once, with around 2.3% in the top ten. Germline trimming cut 0 bases from V and 1 base from J; bases unmatched to any gene: 6. Germline lookup yields CDR1 SGHRS and CDR2 YFSETQ. The CDR3 runs 17 residues. A word on this clone: Its cognate antigen is unknown.

V and J are TRBV5-1 and TRBJ2-1; 8 nucleotides match TRBD2. The receptor was derived from a woman aged 50 to 65 in good health and CMV-seronegative. Sequencing used PBMCs. This chain's CDR3 is CASSLAGGPFSYNEQFF. DNA for the CDR3: TGCGCCAGCAGCTTGGCGGGGGGGCCCTTTTCCTACAATGAGCAGTTCTTC.